This TCR beta chain was obtained from a study of T cell clones after liver transplantation. Study background: TCRbeta sequencing after a pre-transplant mixed lymphocyte reaction identified graft-donor-reactive clones, later tracked in post-transplant blood.

The length of the CDR3 is 13 residues. Trimming took 6 bases from V and 3 from J, leaving 9 bases between them. CDR1 is MNHEY and CDR2 is SMNVEV in the germline V gene (reference sequence). Clones were read by immunoSEQ multiplex PCR, and TCRdb kept only the in-frame ones, dropping some. The sample consists of some 34,000 clones, around 94% of them appearing once. This material consisted of CD8+ T cells from blood, taken 12 months after liver transplant. The TCR originated in a human patient who received a liver transplant. Some T cells may be the graft donor's. The V call is TRBV27, the J call TRBJ2-1; possibly TRBD1 or TRBD2 for D (5 bases each). CDR3 sequence reads: CASSRGVYNEQFF. The CDR3 nucleotides are TGTGCCAGCAGCCGAGGGGTCTACAATGAGCAGTTCTTC.